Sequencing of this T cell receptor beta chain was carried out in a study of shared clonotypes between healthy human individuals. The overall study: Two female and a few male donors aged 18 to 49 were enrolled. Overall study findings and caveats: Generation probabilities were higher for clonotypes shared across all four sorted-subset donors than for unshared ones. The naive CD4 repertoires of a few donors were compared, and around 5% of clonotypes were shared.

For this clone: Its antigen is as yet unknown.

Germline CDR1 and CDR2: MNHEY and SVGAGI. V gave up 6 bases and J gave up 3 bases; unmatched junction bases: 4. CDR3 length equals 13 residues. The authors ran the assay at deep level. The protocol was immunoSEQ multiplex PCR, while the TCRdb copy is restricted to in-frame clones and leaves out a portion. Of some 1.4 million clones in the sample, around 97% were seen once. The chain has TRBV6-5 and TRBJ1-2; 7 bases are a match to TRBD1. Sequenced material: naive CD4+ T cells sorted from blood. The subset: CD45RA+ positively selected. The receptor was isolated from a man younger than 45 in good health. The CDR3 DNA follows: TGTGCCAGCAGACCAACAGGGGACTATGGCTACACCTTC. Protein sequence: CASRPTGDYGYTF.